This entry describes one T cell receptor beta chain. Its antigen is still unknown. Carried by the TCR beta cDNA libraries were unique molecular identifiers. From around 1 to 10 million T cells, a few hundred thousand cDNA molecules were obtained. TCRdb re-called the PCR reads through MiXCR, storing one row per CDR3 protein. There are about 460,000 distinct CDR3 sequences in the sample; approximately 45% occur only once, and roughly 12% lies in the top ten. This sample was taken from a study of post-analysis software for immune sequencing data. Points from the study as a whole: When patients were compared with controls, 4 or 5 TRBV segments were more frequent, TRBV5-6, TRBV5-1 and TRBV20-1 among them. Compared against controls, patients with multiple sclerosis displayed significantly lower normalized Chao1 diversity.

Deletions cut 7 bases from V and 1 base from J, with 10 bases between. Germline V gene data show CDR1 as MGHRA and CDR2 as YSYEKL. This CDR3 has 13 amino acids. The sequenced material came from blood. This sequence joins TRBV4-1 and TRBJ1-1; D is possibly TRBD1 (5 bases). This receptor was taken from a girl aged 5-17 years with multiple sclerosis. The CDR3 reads CASNRGRNTEAFF. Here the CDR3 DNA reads TGCGCCAGCAACCGGGGGAGGAACACTGAAGCTTTCTTT.